What follows describes a single T cell receptor beta chain. The entry originates in a study of blood T cell repertoires in COVID-19. The wider study: Samples of COVID-19 (acute and convalescent) were obtained from the United States, Italy and Spain.

CDR3 length equals 18 residues. V was pared by 3 bases and J by 1 base, with 22 bases between. The germline CDR1 and CDR2 sequences are SEHNR and FQNEAQ (reference sequence). Some clones are missing from TCRdb's copy, which holds only in-frame ones; the method was immunoSEQ multiplex PCR. The sample holds roughly 250,000 clones; about 86% are singletons and the top ten take 2.5% to 3%. The specimen was peripheral blood. V and J are TRBV7-9 and TRBJ2-7, with a possible D match to TRBD1 (5 bases). This TCR came from a woman aged 60-70 years with active or convalescent COVID-19. CDR3 sequence reads: CASSFGVQGLRGSYEQYF. CDR3 bases: TGTGCCAGCAGCTTCGGTGTGCAGGGATTAAGGGGTTCCTACGAGCAGTACTTC.